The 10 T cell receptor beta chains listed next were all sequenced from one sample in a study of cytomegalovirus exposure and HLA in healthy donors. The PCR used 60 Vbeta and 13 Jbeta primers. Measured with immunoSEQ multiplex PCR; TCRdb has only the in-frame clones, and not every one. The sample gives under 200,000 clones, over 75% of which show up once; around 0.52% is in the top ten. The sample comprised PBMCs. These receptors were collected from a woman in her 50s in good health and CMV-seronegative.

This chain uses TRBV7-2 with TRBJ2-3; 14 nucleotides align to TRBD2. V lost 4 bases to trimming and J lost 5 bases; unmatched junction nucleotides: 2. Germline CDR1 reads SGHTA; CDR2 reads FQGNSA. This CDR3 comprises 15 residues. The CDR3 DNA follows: TGTGCCAGCAGCTCCGGGACTAGCGGGAGAGATACGCAGTATTTT. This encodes CASSSGTSGRDTQYF.

The CDR3 loop is CASSVTGKETQYF. DNA for the CDR3: TGTGCCAGCAGCGTGACAGGGAAGGAGACCCAGTACTTC. V and J are TRBV7-7 and TRBJ2-5; 7 bases match TRBD1. CDR3 length: 13 residues. The germline gives CDR1 SSHAT, CDR2 FNYEAQ (reference sequence). V was clipped by 5 bases and J by 5 bases; unmatched bases: 5.

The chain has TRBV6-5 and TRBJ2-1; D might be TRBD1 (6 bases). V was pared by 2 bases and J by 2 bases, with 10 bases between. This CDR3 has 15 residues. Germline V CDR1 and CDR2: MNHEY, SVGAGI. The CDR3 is CASSYQGGPYNEQFF. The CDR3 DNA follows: TGTGCCAGCAGTTACCAAGGGGGACCCTACAATGAGCAGTTCTTC.

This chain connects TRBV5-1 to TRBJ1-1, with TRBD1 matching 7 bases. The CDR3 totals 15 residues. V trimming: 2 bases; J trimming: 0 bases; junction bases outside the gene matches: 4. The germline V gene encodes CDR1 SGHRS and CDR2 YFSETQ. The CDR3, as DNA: TGCGCCAGCAGCTTACAGGGGTTAATGAACACTGAAGCTTTCTTT. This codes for CASSLQGLMNTEAFF.

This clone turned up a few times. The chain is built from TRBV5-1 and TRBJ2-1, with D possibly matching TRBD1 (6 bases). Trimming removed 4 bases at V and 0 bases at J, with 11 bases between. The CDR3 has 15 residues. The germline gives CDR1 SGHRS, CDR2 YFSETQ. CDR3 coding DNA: TGCGCCAGCAGCCCAGGGGTTAGCTCCTACAATGAGCAGTTCTTC. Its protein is CASSPGVSSYNEQFF.

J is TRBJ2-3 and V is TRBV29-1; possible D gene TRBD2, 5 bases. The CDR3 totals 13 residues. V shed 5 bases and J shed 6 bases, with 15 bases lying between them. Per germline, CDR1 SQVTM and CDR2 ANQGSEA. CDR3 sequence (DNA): TGCAGCGTTTTTGAGGAGGCCCCGGATACGCAGTATTTT. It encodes CSVFEEAPDTQYF.

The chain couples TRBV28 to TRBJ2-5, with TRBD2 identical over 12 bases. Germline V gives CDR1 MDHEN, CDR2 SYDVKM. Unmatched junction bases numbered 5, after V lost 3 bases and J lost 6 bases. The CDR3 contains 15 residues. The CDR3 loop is CASSFLAGGGKTQYF. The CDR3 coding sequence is TGTGCCAGCAGTTTCCTAGCGGGGGGGGGCAAGACCCAGTACTTC.

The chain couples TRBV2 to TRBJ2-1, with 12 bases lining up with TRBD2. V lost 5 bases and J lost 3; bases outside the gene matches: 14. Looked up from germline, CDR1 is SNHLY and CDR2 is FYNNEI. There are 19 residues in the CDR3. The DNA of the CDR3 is TGTGCCAGCAGTTTGACTAGCGGGAGTCATAGTGTGGGCTACAATGAGCAGTTCTTC. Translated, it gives CASSLTSGSHSVGYNEQFF.

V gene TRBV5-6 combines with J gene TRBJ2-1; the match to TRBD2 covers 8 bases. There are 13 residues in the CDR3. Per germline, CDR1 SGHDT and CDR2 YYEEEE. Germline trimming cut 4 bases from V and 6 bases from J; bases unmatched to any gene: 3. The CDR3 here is CASSPGLVNEQFF. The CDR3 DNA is TGTGCCAGCAGCCCGGGACTAGTCAATGAGCAGTTCTTC.

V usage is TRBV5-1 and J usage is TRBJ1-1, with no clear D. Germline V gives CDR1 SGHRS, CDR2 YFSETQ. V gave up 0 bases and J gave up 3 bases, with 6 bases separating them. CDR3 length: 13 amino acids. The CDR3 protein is CASSLDGDTEAFF. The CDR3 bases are TGCGCCAGCAGCTTGGACGGGGACACTGAAGCTTTCTTT.